This TCR beta chain came from a study of blood T cell repertoires in COVID-19. The overall study: The United States, Italy and Spain provided the acute and convalescent COVID-19 samples. T cells, B-cell-depleted T cells, or PBMCs supplied cDNA or gDNA.

The CDR3 consists of 11 residues. Germline lookup yields CDR1 MDHEN and CDR2 SYDVKM. With 5 bases removed from V and 6 bases from J, the gap between germline ends came to 5 bases. Enrolment of Seattle patients took place during active infection, and they were followed longitudinally. In the original analysis: Amplification from reference gene primers served as the basis for estimated nucleated cell counts. Here immunoSEQ multiplex PCR was the method, and the copy in TCRdb shows in-frame clones only, minus some. The V and J calls and clone size were taken over from that table, and D and trimming were inferred from the DNA. Here the sample spans 350,000 to 450,000 clones, about 89% being singletons.

This receptor was obtained from a woman aged 60-75 years with COVID-19, enrolled during active disease. This chain links TRBV28 with TRBJ1-3; D not certain. The sample was peripheral blood. The CDR3 is CASSSENTIYF. In nucleotides, the CDR3 is TGTGCCAGCAGTAGCGAAAACACCATATATTTT.